The clone carrying this T cell receptor beta chain was seen ten or more times. Using two-round multiplex PCR, the authors amplified TCR beta CDR3 from genomic DNA. For every TRBV and TRBJ gene, a specific primer was used in first-round PCR. MiXCR was run by TCRdb on the multiplex PCR reads, yielding one entry per CDR3 protein. The data contain 15,000 to 20,000 distinct CDR3 sequences, 45% to 50% of them singletons. These data are taken from a study of prognosis after radiotherapy for stage I lung cancer. Study-level background: Enrolled patients comprised about 15 with newly diagnosed primary stage I lung tumors and several with oligometastatic NSCLC after surgical resection of the primary tumor. Radiotherapy: SBRT, 3 to 5 fractions, biologically effective dose at least 100 Gy.

This CDR3 comprises 14 residues. Trimming took 5 bases from V and 5 from J; bases not matched to a gene: 3. The germline V gene encodes CDR1 SGHTA and CDR2 FQGNSA. The sample in question was PBMCs, obtained before or after stereotactic body radiation therapy (not recorded which). The receptor was derived from a donor aged 50 or older with non-small cell lung cancer. The rearrangement links TRBV7-2 to TRBJ2-7, with 13 bases lining up with TRBD2. As DNA, the CDR3 is TGTGCCAGCAGCCCGGGACTAGCGGGAAACGAGCAGTACTTC. Amino acids: CASSPGLAGNEQYF.